This T cell receptor beta chain was sequenced during a study of control samples from healthy donors and cancer patients. The CDR3 length is 14 residues. V lost 4 bases and J lost 9, with 18 bases in between. Germline V gene data show CDR1 as SGHTA and CDR2 as FQGNSA. Method: immunoSEQ multiplex PCR; TCRdb's copy keeps in-frame clones and lacks some. The table includes 120,000 or so clones, over 75% detected once. The sample consisted of blood. V and J are TRBV7-2 and TRBJ2-5; D is undetermined. The TCR comes from a man aged 60-69 years in good health. The CDR3 DNA follows: TGTGCCAGCAGCTCCCTAGAGAGAGGCAGCGCCCAGTACTTC. This codes for CASSSLERGSAQYF.